This T cell receptor beta chain was captured by sequencing in a study of blood T cell repertoires in COVID-19. Looking at the study overall: Some COVID-19 samples were acute and others convalescent; all came from the United States, Italy and Spain. Sources were T cells, B-cell-depleted T cells, or PBMCs; the material itself was cDNA or gDNA.

In the study's own analysis: For nucleated cells, counts were estimated from reference gene primer amplification. Data came from immunoSEQ multiplex PCR; TCRdb stores just in-frame clones and leaves some out. That table furnishes V, J and clone size, whereas the DNA furnished D and trimming. The repertoire holds some 220,000 clones, with around 82% as singletons. The CDR3 runs to 17 residues. The V segment lost 8 bases and the J segment 0 bases; nucleotides outside the gene matches: 12. Germline values: CDR1 ENHRY, CDR2 SYGVKD. Source material: peripheral blood. This sequence originates from a woman in her 70s with acute or convalescent COVID-19. This sequence joins TRBV10-3 and TRBJ1-5; 8 nucleotides agree with TRBD1. DNA for the CDR3: TGTGCCATCTCTGCTGGACAGGGTCAGGGTAGCAATCAGCCCCAGCATTTT. This sequence encodes CAISAGQGQGSNQPQHF.